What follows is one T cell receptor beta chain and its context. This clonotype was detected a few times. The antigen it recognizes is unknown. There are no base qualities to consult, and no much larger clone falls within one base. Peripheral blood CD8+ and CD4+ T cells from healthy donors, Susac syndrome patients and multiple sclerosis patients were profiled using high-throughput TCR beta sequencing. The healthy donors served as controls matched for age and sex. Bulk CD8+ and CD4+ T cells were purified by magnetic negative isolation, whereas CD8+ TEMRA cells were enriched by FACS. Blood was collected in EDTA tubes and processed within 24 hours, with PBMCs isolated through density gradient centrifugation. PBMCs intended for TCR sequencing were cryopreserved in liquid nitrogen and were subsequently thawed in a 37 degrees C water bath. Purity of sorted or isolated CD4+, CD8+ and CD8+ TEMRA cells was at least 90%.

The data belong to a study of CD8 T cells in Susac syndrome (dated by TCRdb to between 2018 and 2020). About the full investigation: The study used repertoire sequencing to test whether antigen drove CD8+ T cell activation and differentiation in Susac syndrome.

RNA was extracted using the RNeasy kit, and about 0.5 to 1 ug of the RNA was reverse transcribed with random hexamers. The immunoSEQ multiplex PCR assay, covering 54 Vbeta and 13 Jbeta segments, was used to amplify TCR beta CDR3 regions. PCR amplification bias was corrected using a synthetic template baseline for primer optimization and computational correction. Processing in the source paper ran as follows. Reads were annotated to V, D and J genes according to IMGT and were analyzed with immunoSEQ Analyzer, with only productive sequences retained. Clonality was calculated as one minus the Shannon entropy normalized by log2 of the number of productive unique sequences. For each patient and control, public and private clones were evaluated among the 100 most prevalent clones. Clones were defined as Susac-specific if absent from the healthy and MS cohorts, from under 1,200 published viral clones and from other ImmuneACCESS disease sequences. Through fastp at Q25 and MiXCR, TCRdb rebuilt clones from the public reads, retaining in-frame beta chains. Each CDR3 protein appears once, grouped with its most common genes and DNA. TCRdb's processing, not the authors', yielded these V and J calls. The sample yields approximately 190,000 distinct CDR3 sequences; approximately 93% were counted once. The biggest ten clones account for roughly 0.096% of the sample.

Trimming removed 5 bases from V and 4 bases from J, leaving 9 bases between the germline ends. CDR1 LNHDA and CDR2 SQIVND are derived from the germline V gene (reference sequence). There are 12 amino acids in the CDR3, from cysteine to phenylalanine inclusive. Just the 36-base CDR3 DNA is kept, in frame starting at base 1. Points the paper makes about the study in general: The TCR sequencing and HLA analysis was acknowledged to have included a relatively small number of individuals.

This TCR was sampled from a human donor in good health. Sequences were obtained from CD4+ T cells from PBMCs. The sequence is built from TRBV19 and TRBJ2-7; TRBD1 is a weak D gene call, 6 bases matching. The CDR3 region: CASSVTGYEQYF. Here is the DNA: TGTGCCAGTAGTGTCACAGGGTACGAGCAGTACTTC.